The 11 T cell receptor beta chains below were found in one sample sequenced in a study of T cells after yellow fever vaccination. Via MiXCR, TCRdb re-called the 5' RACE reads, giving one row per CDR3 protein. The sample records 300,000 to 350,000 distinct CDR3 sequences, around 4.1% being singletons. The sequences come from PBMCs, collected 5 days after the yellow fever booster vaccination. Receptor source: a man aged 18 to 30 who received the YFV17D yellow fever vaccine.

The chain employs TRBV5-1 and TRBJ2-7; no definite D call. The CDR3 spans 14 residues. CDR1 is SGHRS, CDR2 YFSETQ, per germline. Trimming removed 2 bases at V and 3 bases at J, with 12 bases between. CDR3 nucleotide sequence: TGCGCCAGCAGCTTTAATGCGGCCGACTACGAGCAGTACTTC. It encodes CASSFNAADYEQYF. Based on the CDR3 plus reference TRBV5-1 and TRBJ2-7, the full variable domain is KAGVTQTPRYLIKTRGQQVTLSCSPISGHRSVSWYQQTPGQGLQFLFEYFSETQRNKGNFPGRFSGRQFSNSRSEMNVSTLELGDSALYLCASSFNAADYEQYFGPGTRLTVT.

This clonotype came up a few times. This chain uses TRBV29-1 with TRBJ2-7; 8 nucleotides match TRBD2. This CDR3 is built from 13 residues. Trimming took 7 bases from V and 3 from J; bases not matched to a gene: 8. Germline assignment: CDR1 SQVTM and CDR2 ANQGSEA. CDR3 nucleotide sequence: TGCAGCGCCGGGAGGGGGGATGGCTACGAGCAGTACTTC. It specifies CSAGRGDGYEQYF.

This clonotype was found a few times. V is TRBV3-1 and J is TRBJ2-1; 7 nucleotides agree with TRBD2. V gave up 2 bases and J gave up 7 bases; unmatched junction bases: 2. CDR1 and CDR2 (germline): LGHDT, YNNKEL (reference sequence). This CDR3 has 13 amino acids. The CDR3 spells CASSQTLANEQFF. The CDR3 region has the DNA TGTGCCAGCAGCCAAACACTAGCGAATGAGCAGTTCTTC.

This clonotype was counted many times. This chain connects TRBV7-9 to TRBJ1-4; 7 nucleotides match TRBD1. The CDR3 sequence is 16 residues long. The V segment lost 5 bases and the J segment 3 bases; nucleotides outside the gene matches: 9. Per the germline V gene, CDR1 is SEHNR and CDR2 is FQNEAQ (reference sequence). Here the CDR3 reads CASSVQTGVPNEKLFF. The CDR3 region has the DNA TGTGCCAGCAGCGTACAAACAGGGGTCCCTAATGAAAAACTGTTTTTT.

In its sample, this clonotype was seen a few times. The CDR3 coding sequence is TGTGCCACCCTTAGCGGGGGGGCCGCTGCGACGCAGTATTTT. Its protein product is CATLSGGAAATQYF. The chain is built from TRBV10-3 and TRBJ2-3; 11 nucleotides agree with TRBD2. There are 14 residues in the CDR3. J gave up 9 bases and V 10 bases, and 12 bases lay outside the gene matches. Germline V lookup: CDR1 ENHRY, CDR2 SYGVKD.

The CDR3 reads CASSLGSSGDSTGELFF. CDR3 DNA: TGTGCCAGCAGCCTAGGGTCTAGCGGGGATAGCACCGGGGAGCTGTTTTTT. V usage is TRBV12-3 or TRBV12-4 and J usage is TRBJ2-2; 9 bases map to TRBD2. The CDR3 totals 17 residues. The ends lost 6 bases at V and 4 bases at J; junction bases unmatched: 12.

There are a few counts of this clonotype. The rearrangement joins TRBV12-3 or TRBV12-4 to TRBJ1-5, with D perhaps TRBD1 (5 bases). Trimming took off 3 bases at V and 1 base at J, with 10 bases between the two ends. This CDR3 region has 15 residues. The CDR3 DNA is TGTGCCAGCAGTTTTAGTCACAGGAGCAATCAGCCCCAGCATTTT. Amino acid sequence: CASSFSHRSNQPQHF.

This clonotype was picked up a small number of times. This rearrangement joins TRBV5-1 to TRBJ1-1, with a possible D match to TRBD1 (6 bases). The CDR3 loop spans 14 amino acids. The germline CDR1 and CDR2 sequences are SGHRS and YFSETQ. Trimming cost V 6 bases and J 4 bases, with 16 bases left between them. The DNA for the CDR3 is TGCGCCAGCAAAATCGGGGGGGCGGGCACTGAAGCTTTCTTT. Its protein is CASKIGGAGTEAFF. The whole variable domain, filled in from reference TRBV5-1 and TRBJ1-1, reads KAGVTQTPRYLIKTRGQQVTLSCSPISGHRSVSWYQQTPGQGLQFLFEYFSETQRNKGNFPGRFSGRQFSNSRSEMNVSTLELGDSALYLCASKIGGAGTEAFFGQGTRLTVV.

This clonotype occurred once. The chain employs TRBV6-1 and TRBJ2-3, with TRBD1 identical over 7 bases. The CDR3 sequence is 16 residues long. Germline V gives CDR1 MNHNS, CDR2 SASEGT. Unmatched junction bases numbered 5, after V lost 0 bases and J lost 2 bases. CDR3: CASSEAFGTATDTQYF. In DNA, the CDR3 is TGTGCCAGCAGTGAAGCATTTGGGACAGCCACAGATACGCAGTATTTT.

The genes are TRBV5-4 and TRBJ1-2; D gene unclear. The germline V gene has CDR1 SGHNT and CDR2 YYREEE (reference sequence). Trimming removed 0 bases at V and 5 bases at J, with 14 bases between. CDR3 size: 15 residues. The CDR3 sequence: CASSLEAKPIYGYTF. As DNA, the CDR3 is TGTGCCAGCAGCTTGGAGGCGAAACCCATATATGGCTACACCTTC.

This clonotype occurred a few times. CDR3 bases: TGTGCCAGCAGCTCGGGGACAGGGGTCGGCTATGGCTACACCTTC. This translates into CASSSGTGVGYGYTF. The chain has TRBV5-4 and TRBJ1-2; 10 bases fit TRBD1. The trim removed 3 bases at V and 4 bases at J, leaving 6 bases unmatched. This CDR3 has 15 amino acids. Germline assignment: CDR1 SGHNT and CDR2 YYREEE (reference sequence).